The clone carrying this T cell receptor beta chain was seen repeatedly, ten times or more. The antigen remains undetermined. TCRdb redid the calling of the 5' RACE reads with MiXCR, one entry per CDR3 protein. The repertoire consists of about 580,000 distinct CDR3 sequences, with around 16% occurring once and the leading ten covering roughly 17%. These data are taken from a study of T cells after yellow fever vaccination. Study-wide findings and caveats: Subsequent to the booster, the majority of primary-vaccination clones reappeared (around 97% CD4, more than 70% CD8).

In germline, CDR1 is SGHRS, CDR2 YFSETQ. V was cut by 5 bases and J by 7 bases, with 15 bases left in between. This CDR3 is 13 amino acids long. This specimen was PBMCs, taken 4 to 5 days after the first yellow fever vaccination. J is TRBJ1-2 and V is TRBV5-1; D unclear. The receptor's source is a man aged 18 to 35 who received the YFV17D yellow fever vaccine. The chain's CDR3 is CASSLMREAGYTF. Written as DNA, the CDR3 is TGCGCCAGCAGTTTGATGCGGGAGGCTGGCTACACCTTC.